The sequence of this T cell receptor beta chain was determined in a study of T cell responses to AZD1222 COVID-19 vaccine. Notes on the study in general: AZD1222 recipients seropositive at baseline numbered only six or seven. Clonal diversity was possibly underestimated, and white British individuals and females predominated among donors. Distributed over spike, vaccine-associated CD4 TCRs predominated at 160-218 and 743-854. Repertoire sampling occurred only after the peak T cell response.

Libraries were prepared by immunoSEQ multiplex PCR; TCRdb keeps only in-frame clonotypes and omits some of them. Of 100,000 to 150,000 clones in the sample, just over 90% were seen once. With respect to this clone: Its antigen remains unknown.

CDR1 and CDR2 (germline): MNHEY, SVGEGT. V was cut by 5 bases and J by 7 bases, with 5 bases left in between. CDR3 length: 11 residues. This TCR was recovered from an adult in good health. The input for sequencing was peripheral blood, taken on day 0 of AZD1222 vaccination. The chain employs TRBV6-2 or TRBV6-3 and TRBJ1-4; D is unclear. The CDR3 sequence is CASSVSEKLFF. DNA of the CDR3: TGTGCCAGCAGTGTTTCTGAAAAACTGTTTTTT.